Listed here are 28 T cell receptor beta chains from one sample, sequenced in a study of graft-versus-host responses after intestinal transplantation. The assay was immunoSEQ multiplex PCR, and TCRdb's table has in-frame clones only and misses some. The sample lists 40,000 to 45,000 clones; roughly nine tenths were seen once. This specimen was PBMCs, taken almost 320 days after intestinal transplant. The receptors were gathered from a human patient who received an intestinal transplant, so some T cells may come from the graft donor.

This chain joins TRBV28 and TRBJ1-4, with D hard to call. Germline loops: CDR1 MDHEN, CDR2 SYDVKM. Trimming removed 1 base from V and 0 bases from J, with 3 bases in between. The CDR3 totals 14 residues. The CDR3 sequence: CASSLYATNEKLFF. CDR3 bases: TGTGCCAGCAGTTTATATGCAACTAATGAAAAACTGTTTTTT.

The chain combines TRBV4-1 with TRBJ1-3, with D unclear. Germline-derived CDR1 and CDR2 are MGHRA and YSYEKL. Trimming removed 0 bases at V and 4 bases at J, with 10 bases between. The CDR3 spans 15 residues. CDR3 DNA: TGCGCCAGCAGCCAAGATAGGGCGGTCGGAAACACCATATATTTT. It encodes CASSQDRAVGNTIYF.

This clone was recorded only once. The V and J genes are TRBV5-1 and TRBJ2-2; D tentatively reads TRBD1 or TRBD2 (5 bases each). There are 15 residues in the CDR3. V dropped 4 bases and J dropped 1 base, with 11 bases sitting between them. Germline-derived CDR1 and CDR2 are SGHRS and YFSETQ. CDR3: CASSGLGVNTGELFF. CDR3 DNA: TGCGCCAGCAGCGGATTGGGGGTGAACACCGGGGAGCTGTTTTTT.

V gene TRBV11-1 combines with J gene TRBJ2-5; possibly TRBD2 for D (7 bases). Deletions cut 3 bases from V and 4 bases from J, with 18 bases between. The length of the CDR3 is 16 residues. The V gene's germline CDR1 is SGHAT and CDR2 FQDESV (reference sequence). The CDR3 sequence is CASSFITGGQSETQYF. CDR3 nucleotides: TGTGCCAGCAGCTTTATTACGGGGGGACAATCAGAGACCCAGTACTTC.

The chain uses TRBV18 and TRBJ1-2; D not certain. The germline V gene encodes CDR1 KGHSH and CDR2 LQKENI. V shed 3 bases and J shed 3 bases, with 14 bases lying between them. This CDR3 contains 15 residues. In nucleotides, the CDR3 is TGTGCCAGCTCACCCCGGACCCCCCACGACTATGGCTACACCTTC. This translates into CASSPRTPHDYGYTF.

The V call is TRBV2, the J call TRBJ1-1; D remains ambiguous. CDR3 length: 15 residues. V was pared by 3 bases and J by 4 bases, with 15 bases between. The V gene's germline CDR1 is SNHLY and CDR2 FYNNEI. The CDR3 here is CASSERSGGSTEAFF. The CDR3 nucleotides are TGTGCCAGCAGTGAGAGGTCAGGTGGTAGCACTGAAGCTTTCTTT.

The chain is built from TRBV28 and TRBJ1-3; D might be TRBD1 (6 bases). Trimming left V 3 bases short and J 0 bases short, with 9 bases between. This CDR3 contains 15 residues. Germline assignment: CDR1 MDHEN and CDR2 SYDVKM. The CDR3, as DNA: TGTGCCAGCAGTTTCCAGGGGATCTCTGGAAACACCATATATTTT. Translation gives CASSFQGISGNTIYF.

The V gene is TRBV9, the J gene TRBJ2-7, with TRBD1 matching 7 bases. The V and J ends lost 0 bases and 4 bases, in that order; junction bases with no gene match: 10. This CDR3 has 16 amino acids. The germline gives CDR1 SGDLS, CDR2 YYNGEE. The CDR3, as DNA: TGTGCCAGCAGCGTAGCCCCCGGACAGGCCATATACGAGCAGTACTTC. This encodes CASSVAPGQAIYEQYF.

This chain joins TRBV28 and TRBJ1-2; TRBD1 might be the D (6 bases). The CDR3 totals 16 residues. Germline assignment: CDR1 MDHEN and CDR2 SYDVKM. The V end was cut by 4 bases, the J end by 2 bases, with 17 bases between. CDR3 residues: CASSWAPLQGNYGYTF. The CDR3 DNA is TGTGCCAGCAGTTGGGCCCCCCTACAGGGAAACTATGGCTACACCTTC.

CDR3 sequence reads: CASSNLAGENEQYF. The CDR3 DNA is TGCGCCAGCAGCAACCTAGCGGGGGAAAACGAGCAGTACTTC. The V and J genes are TRBV10-2 and TRBJ2-7, with 10 bases fitting TRBD2. CDR3 size: 14 residues. In germline, CDR1 is WSHSY, CDR2 SAAADI. Trimming at V came to 6 bases and at J to 5 bases, leaving 7 bases not matched to a gene.

The CDR3 region has the DNA TGTGCCACCAGCAGAGACGCAGAGCCATATGGCTACACCTTC. It specifies CATSRDAEPYGYTF. The rearrangement joins TRBV15 to TRBJ1-2, with D uncertain. This CDR3 is built from 14 residues. Trimming cost V 0 bases and J 5 bases, with 10 bases left between them. The germline gives CDR1 LNHNV, CDR2 YYDKDF (reference sequence). The entire variable domain, with the rest obtained from reference TRBV15 and TRBJ1-2, is as follows: DAMVIQNPRYQVTQFGKPVTLSCSQTLNHNVMYWYQQKSSQAPKLLFHYYDKDFNNEADTPDNFQSRRPNTSFCFLDIRSPGLGDTAMYLCATSRDAEPYGYTFGSGTRLTVV.

The V call is TRBV5-1, the J call TRBJ2-6, with D maybe TRBD2 (6 bases). The CDR3 totals 17 residues. Trimming shortened V by 4 bases and J by 4 bases, and 18 bases separated the two germline ends. CDR1 and CDR2 from the germline V gene are SGHRS and YFSETQ. The CDR3 DNA reads TGCGCCAGCAGCAAAGAGGAGGGGTGGGAGGGGGCCAACGTCCTGACTTTC. Protein product: CASSKEEGWEGANVLTF.

V and J are TRBV6-1 and TRBJ1-1, with a possible D match to TRBD1 (6 bases). The germline CDR1 and CDR2 sequences are MNHNS and SASEGT. The CDR3 loop spans 14 amino acids. The germline V and J ends were trimmed by 2 bases and 4 bases, with 11 bases remaining between them. CDR3 in DNA: TGTGCCAGCAGTGAATCGGGGGCTGGCACTGAAGCTTTCTTT. Translated: CASSESGAGTEAFF.

CDR3 sequence (DNA): TGTGCCAGCAGTGACGGGAATCAGCCCCAGCATTTT. It specifies CASSDGNQPQHF. The chain uses TRBV2 and TRBJ1-5, with D uncertain. Germline CDR1 reads SNHLY; CDR2 reads FYNNEI. V lost 3 bases, J lost 4 bases, and 4 bases lay in between. The CDR3 contains 12 residues.

The chain carries TRBV27 and TRBJ2-1; D perhaps matches TRBD1 (6 bases). The V end lost 6 bases, the J end lost 0 bases, and 12 bases lay between the germline ends. CDR1 MNHEY and CDR2 SMNVEV come from the germline V gene (reference sequence). The CDR3 consists of 15 residues. The CDR3 DNA follows: TGTGCCAGCAGGGCAATAGGGGGCTCCTACAATGAGCAGTTCTTC. Encoded protein: CASRAIGGSYNEQFF.

This clone was recorded once. The chain has TRBV6-6 and TRBJ2-7; TRBD1 aligns across 10 bases. With V trimmed by 6 bases and J by 0 bases, 5 bases remained unmatched. CDR3 length: 15 residues. Germline CDR1 MNHNY, CDR2 SVGAGI (reference sequence). The CDR3 loop reads CASSQGQGFSYEQYF. The DNA for the CDR3 is TGTGCCAGCAGCCAGGGACAGGGGTTCTCCTACGAGCAGTACTTC.

In DNA form, the CDR3 reads TGTGCCAGCAGCTTAGACGTGGGGACAGGGTGGGAAAAACTGTTTTTT. Its protein is CASSLDVGTGWEKLFF. This sequence joins TRBV7-6 and TRBJ1-4; 9 bases map to TRBD1. CDR3 size: 16 residues. The germline CDR1 and CDR2 sequences are SGHVS and FNYEAQ. V lost 1 base and J lost 8; bases outside the gene matches: 8.

V usage is TRBV10-1 and J usage is TRBJ2-5; a possible D gene is TRBD1 (5 bases). The germline V gene encodes CDR1 WNHNN and CDR2 SYGVQD (reference sequence). The CDR3 sequence is 14 residues long. Trimming took off 7 bases at V and 4 bases at J, with 16 bases between the two ends. The CDR3 DNA reads TGCGCCAGCACCTCCACAGGTCCGGGAGAGACCCAGTACTTC. This translates into CASTSTGPGETQYF.

The rearrangement joins TRBV5-5 to TRBJ2-5; 7 bases align to TRBD1. Matching the DNA end better, TRBJ2-7 makes the J call doubtful. The germline V gene has CDR1 SGHKS and CDR2 YYEKEE (reference sequence). This CDR3 comprises 14 residues. Written as DNA, the CDR3 is TGTGCCAGCAGCCCAGACAGGGCGCCCTACGAGCAGTACTTC. Residues: CASSPDRAPYEQYF.

V is TRBV6-1 and J is TRBJ1-2, with 7 bases matching TRBD1. The CDR3 has 12 amino acids. V was pared by 6 bases and J by 2 bases, with 0 bases of the junction left unmatched. Germline V gene data show CDR1 as MNHNS and CDR2 as SASEGT. DNA of the CDR3: TGTGCCAGCAGGACAGGGAACTATGGCTACACCTTC. Protein: CASRTGNYGYTF.

The genes are TRBV29-1 and TRBJ2-3; D uncertain. Trimming cost V 5 bases and J 4 bases, with 13 bases left between them. This CDR3 spans 13 amino acids. Germline V lookup: CDR1 SQVTM, CDR2 ANQGSEA. The CDR3 protein is CSVLTAGADTQYF. As DNA, the CDR3 is TGCAGCGTTCTGACGGCCGGAGCAGATACGCAGTATTTT.

The chain employs TRBV29-1 and TRBJ2-5; a possible D gene is TRBD1 (5 bases). CDR3 size: 14 residues. Germline V gene lookup returns CDR1 SQVTM and CDR2 ANQGSEA. V was trimmed by 6 bases and J by 7 bases, leaving 21 bases between them. Here the CDR3 reads CSVALIRAWATQYF. DNA for the CDR3: TGCAGCGTCGCGTTAATCAGGGCCTGGGCGACCCAGTACTTC.

This chain joins TRBV27 and TRBJ1-5; D unresolved. The CDR3 extends over 13 amino acids. Germline CDR1 MNHEY, CDR2 SMNVEV (reference sequence). V lost 3 bases and J 0 bases, leaving 3 bases between the germline ends. The CDR3 sequence is CASSLDSNQPQHF. The CDR3 DNA follows: TGTGCCAGCAGTTTGGATAGCAATCAGCCCCAGCATTTT.

The chain joins TRBV2 to TRBJ1-1, with D possibly matching TRBD1 (5 bases). This CDR3 is built from 15 residues. Germline V gene data show CDR1 as SNHLY and CDR2 as FYNNEI. V was trimmed by 0 bases and J by 0 bases, leaving 8 bases between them. As DNA, the CDR3 is TGTGCCAGCAGTGAAGCCCCAGGGTTGAACACTGAAGCTTTCTTT. This codes for CASSEAPGLNTEAFF.

This rearrangement joins TRBV4-1 to TRBJ2-7, with D maybe TRBD1 (6 bases). V lost 8 bases and J lost 1, with 15 bases in between. Germline V lookup: CDR1 MGHRA, CDR2 YSYEKL. CDR3 length equals 14 residues. CDR3 amino acids: CASALGANSYEQYF. The DNA for the CDR3 is TGCGCCAGCGCGCTGGGGGCTAATTCCTACGAGCAGTACTTC.

DNA for the CDR3: TGTGCCAGCAGCTCCCGGGGTAGGGGCTACACCTTC. This codes for CASSSRGRGYTF. The J gene is TRBJ1-2, the V gene TRBV11-2; no clear D gene. Per the germline V gene, CDR1 is SGHAT and CDR2 is FQNNGV. This CDR3 is 12 amino acids long. Trimming took off 4 bases at V and 8 bases at J, with 11 bases between the two ends.

The V gene is TRBV29-1, the J gene TRBJ2-2, with D perhaps TRBD1 (5 bases). The CDR3 consists of 14 residues. Trimming removed 1 base from V and 3 bases from J, with 9 bases in between. Germline values: CDR1 SQVTM, CDR2 ANQGSEA. The CDR3 nucleotides read TGCAGCGTTGAAGGCCTGACAGACACCGGGGAGCTGTTTTTT. Protein: CSVEGLTDTGELFF.

The chain's CDR3 is CASSYSTGEYQPQHF. For the CDR3, the DNA is TGTGCCAGCAGTTACTCGACAGGGGAGTACCAGCCCCAGCATTTT. The chain employs TRBV6-6 and TRBJ1-5, with 8 bases that match TRBD1. The CDR3 totals 15 residues. The germline V gene encodes CDR1 MNHNY and CDR2 SVGAGI (reference sequence). The ends lost 0 bases at V and 7 bases at J; junction bases unmatched: 5.